The 27 T cell receptor beta chains below all came from one sample that was sequenced in a study of blood T cell repertoires in COVID-19. Clones were read by immunoSEQ multiplex PCR, and TCRdb kept only the in-frame ones, dropping some. Of approximately 500,000 clones listed, around 87% are singletons. Sequencing was done on a sample of PBMCs or T cells enriched from blood (not recorded which). These TCRs come from a woman in her thirties or forties who had recovered from COVID-19.

This clone turned up a few times. The V call is TRBV4-1, the J call TRBJ1-2; the D gene is possibly TRBD1 (6 bases). The V gene lost 0 bases and the J gene lost 8 bases, with 16 bases spanning the gap. Germline assignment: CDR1 MGHRA and CDR2 YSYEKL. This CDR3 region has 15 residues. Here the CDR3 DNA reads TGCGCCAGCAGCCAAGATCAACGGGCAGGGGTCGGCTACACCTTC. This codes for CASSQDQRAGVGYTF.

The chain combines TRBV6-5 with TRBJ2-5, with 10 positions matching TRBD1. The CDR3 loop spans 15 amino acids. Trimming at V came to 5 bases and at J to 3 bases, leaving 6 bases not matched to a gene. From germline, CDR1 is MNHEY and CDR2 SVGAGI. The CDR3 region is CASSSPGQGKETQYF. DNA of the CDR3: TGTGCCAGCAGTAGCCCGGGACAGGGGAAAGAGACCCAGTACTTC.

This chain joins TRBV19 and TRBJ2-2, with TRBD1 identical over 9 bases. CDR3 length equals 17 residues. Germline CDR1 is LNHDA and CDR2 is SQIVND (reference sequence). V shed 5 bases, J shed 2 bases, and the junction held 9 bases outside the gene matches. CDR3 region: CASSPGTGNFNTGELFF. The CDR3 bases are TGTGCCAGTAGTCCCGGGACAGGGAACTTTAACACCGGGGAGCTGTTTTTT.

This sequence joins TRBV19 and TRBJ1-2; a possible D gene is TRBD1 (5 bases). Deletions cut 0 bases from V and 8 bases from J, with 16 bases between. Germline loops: CDR1 LNHDA, CDR2 SQIVND (reference sequence). The CDR3 spans 15 residues. The CDR3 sequence is CASSIEVVWGLGYTF. Here the CDR3 DNA reads TGTGCCAGTAGTATAGAAGTCGTATGGGGACTCGGCTACACCTTC.

The rearrangement joins TRBV4-3 to TRBJ1-2; weak D call: TRBD1 (6 bases). The CDR3 length is 15 residues. The ends were cut back, 4 bases at V and 0 bases at J, with 12 bases in the middle. Germline CDR1 LGHNA, CDR2 YSLEER. The CDR3 sequence: CASSPGQLANYGYTF. CDR3 nucleotide sequence: TGCGCCAGCAGCCCTGGACAGCTAGCTAACTATGGCTACACCTTC.

The J gene is TRBJ1-4, the V gene TRBV27, with D unresolved. Trimming pared 6 bases from V and 3 bases from J, leaving 8 bases between. Germline V gene sequence: CDR1 MNHEY, CDR2 SMNVEV (reference sequence). The CDR3 spans 13 residues. The CDR3 coding sequence is TGTGCCAGCAGACGAGGCCCTAATGAAAAACTGTTTTTT. It is translated as CASRRGPNEKLFF.

The V call is TRBV29-1, the J call TRBJ2-2; tentative D call: TRBD2 (5 bases). The CDR3 has 13 residues. The germline CDR1 and CDR2 sequences are SQVTM and ANQGSEA. V dropped 1 base and J dropped 5 bases, with 8 bases sitting between them. The chain's CDR3 is CSVEGTRTGELFF. In DNA, the CDR3 is TGCAGCGTTGAAGGAACTAGAACCGGGGAGCTGTTTTTT.

The sample holds one count of this clone. The chain joins TRBV11-2 to TRBJ2-1; 7 bases are shared with TRBD2. V lost 5 bases, J lost 0 bases, and 4 bases stayed unmatched. Germline V gene lookup returns CDR1 SGHAT and CDR2 FQNNGV. The CDR3 loop spans 15 amino acids. CDR3 sequence reads: CASSILARSYNEQFF. DNA of the CDR3: TGTGCCAGCAGCATACTAGCGCGCTCCTACAATGAGCAGTTCTTC. The full variable domain, its missing parts supplied by reference TRBV11-2 and TRBJ2-1, is EAGVAQSPRYKIIEKRQSVAFWCNPISGHATLYWYQQILGQGPKLLIQFQNNGVVDDSQLPKDRFSAERLKGVDSTLKIQPAKLEDSAVYLCASSILARSYNEQFFGPGTRLTVL.

The chain has TRBV2 and TRBJ2-3; TRBD2 matches at 15 bases. Germline V lookup: CDR1 SNHLY, CDR2 FYNNEI. The junction had 3 bases not matched to a gene; V was cut back by 3 bases and J by 5 bases. The CDR3 sequence is 16 residues long. This chain's CDR3 is CASSDRTSGRVDTQYF. The CDR3 nucleotides are TGTGCCAGCAGTGATAGGACTAGCGGGAGGGTAGATACGCAGTATTTT. Filled out from reference TRBV2 and TRBJ2-3, the complete variable domain reads EPEVTQTPSHQVTQMGQEVILRCVPISNHLYFYWYRQILGQKVEFLVSFYNNEISEKSEIFDDQFSVERPDGSNFTLKIRSTKLEDSAMYFCASSDRTSGRVDTQYFGPGTRLTVL.

CDR3 sequence (DNA): TGTGCCAGCAGCGTAGACCCGATAGACACTGAAGCTTTCTTT. This translates into CASSVDPIDTEAFF. V is TRBV9 and J is TRBJ1-1; unclear D gene. The CDR3 has 14 residues. The V gene lost 0 bases and the J gene lost 3 bases, with 9 bases spanning the gap. Germline-derived CDR1 and CDR2 are SGDLS and YYNGEE.

This chain connects TRBV11-2 to TRBJ1-5; the D gene is possibly TRBD1 (5 bases). V dropped 5 bases and J dropped 2 bases, with 16 bases sitting between them. The CDR3 has 16 amino acids. CDR1 and CDR2 from the germline V gene are SGHAT and FQNNGV. DNA of the CDR3: TGTGCCAGCAGCCCCGGGGGGGGTGGTGGCAATCAGCCCCAGCATTTT. This encodes CASSPGGGGGNQPQHF.

This sequence joins TRBV20-1 and TRBJ2-1, with a possible D match to TRBD2 (5 bases). Germline values: CDR1 DFQATT, CDR2 SNEGSKA (reference sequence). This CDR3 has 10 amino acids. Deletions cut 5 bases from V and 12 bases from J, with 11 bases between. CDR3: CSAGGLLQFF. CDR3 bases: TGCAGTGCTGGCGGGCTATTGCAGTTCTTC.

The gene calls are TRBV11-3 and TRBJ1-1; D might be TRBD1 (5 bases). The CDR3 is made up of 13 amino acids. Trimming took 5 bases from V and 3 from J, leaving 10 bases between them. Germline V gives CDR1 SGHNT, CDR2 YENEEA. In nucleotides, the CDR3 is TGTGCCAGCAGCCAAGAAGGGGACACTGAAGCTTTCTTT. This translates into CASSQEGDTEAFF.

The chain combines TRBV18 with TRBJ2-3; the D is unclear. The CDR3 totals 12 residues. V was clipped by 4 bases and J by 6 bases, with 8 bases between them. Germline V gene data show CDR1 as KGHSH and CDR2 as LQKENI. Here the CDR3 DNA reads TGTGCCAGCTCACGAGTTACTGATACGCAGTATTTT. Its translation is CASSRVTDTQYF.

This clone appeared a few times. This chain connects TRBV4-2 to TRBJ2-7; TRBD1 agrees at 7 bases. Germline V gene lookup returns CDR1 LGHNA and CDR2 YNFKEQ. The CDR3 loop spans 13 amino acids. Unmatched junction bases numbered 8, after V lost 8 bases and J lost 4 bases. CDR3 DNA: TGTGCCAGCGCCTTGACAGGGACGTACGAGCAGTACTTC. It is translated as CASALTGTYEQYF.

A remark on this clone: A much larger clonotype is one base distant, so this may be a read error. The same CDR3 can be traced to other DNA sequences in this sample. The chain carries TRBV19 and TRBJ1-5, with 8 bases that match TRBD1. The V gene's germline CDR1 is LNHDA and CDR2 SQIVND (reference sequence). The CDR3 contains 12 residues. Losses at the gene ends were 9 bases for V and 4 bases for J; bases not matched to a gene: 2. CDR3 nucleotides: TGTGCCAGCCGACAGGGGAATCAGCCCCAGCATTTT. The encoded protein is CASRQGNQPQHF.

J is TRBJ2-5 and V is TRBV19, with TRBD1 identical over 10 bases. The V segment lost 5 bases and the J segment 5 bases; nucleotides outside the gene matches: 8. The CDR3 sequence is 15 residues long. In germline, CDR1 is LNHDA, CDR2 SQIVND (reference sequence). CDR3 sequence: CASSSPGQGFETQYF. CDR3 DNA sequence: TGTGCCAGTAGTTCTCCGGGACAGGGGTTCGAGACCCAGTACTTC.

The chain links TRBV7-9 to TRBJ2-1, with TRBD2 matching 7 bases. CDR1 is SEHNR and CDR2 is FQNEAQ in the germline V gene (reference sequence). Unmatched junction bases numbered 9, after V lost 0 bases and J lost 7 bases. The CDR3 is made up of 16 amino acids. CDR3: CASSLAGGRAANEQFF. The CDR3 DNA is TGTGCCAGCAGCTTAGCCGGTGGGAGGGCCGCGAATGAGCAGTTCTTC.

In its sample, this clone was seen once. The rearrangement links TRBV10-3 to TRBJ2-3, with D maybe TRBD1 (5 bases). In germline, CDR1 is ENHRY, CDR2 SYGVKD. V was clipped by 6 bases and J by 0 bases, with 13 bases between them. This CDR3 contains 15 residues. The CDR3 region has the DNA TGTGCCATCAGCCTCCAGGGAACCAGCACAGATACGCAGTATTTT. This translates into CAISLQGTSTDTQYF.

This sequence joins TRBV9 and TRBJ2-1, with 13 bases matching TRBD2. Trimming took 3 bases from V and 9 from J; bases not matched to a gene: 3. The CDR3 is made up of 14 amino acids. From germline, CDR1 is SGDLS and CDR2 YYNGEE. CDR3 sequence (DNA): TGTGCCAGCAGCGGGACTAGCGGGAGTTTTGAGCAGTTCTTC. This sequence encodes CASSGTSGSFEQFF.

This chain's CDR3 is CASSPVGQGSNYGYTF. CDR3 DNA sequence: TGTGCCAGCTCACCAGTGGGACAGGGTTCAAACTATGGCTACACCTTC. This chain joins TRBV18 and TRBJ1-2; 9 nucleotides agree with TRBD1. Germline assignment: CDR1 KGHSH and CDR2 LQKENI. V shed 2 bases and J 2 bases; nucleotides not matched to a gene: 6. This CDR3 contains 16 residues.

This chain joins TRBV6-5 and TRBJ1-1; 9 positions match TRBD1. The V gene's germline CDR1 is MNHEY and CDR2 SVGAGI. The CDR3 covers 15 residues. Trimming cost V 6 bases and J 5 bases; bases outside gene matches: 10. In DNA, the CDR3 is TGTGCCAGCAGCTACGGGACAGGGAGAAGGACTGAAGCTTTCTTT. Protein: CASSYGTGRRTEAFF.

The V gene is TRBV10-3, the J gene TRBJ2-3; 9 nucleotides align to TRBD2. The V segment lost 2 bases and the J segment 7 bases; nucleotides outside the gene matches: 7. The CDR3 has 15 residues. In germline, CDR1 is ENHRY, CDR2 SYGVKD. The CDR3 DNA sequence: TGTGCCATCAGTGAGGATAGCGGGAGTGGAAATACGCAGTATTTT. Protein product: CAISEDSGSGNTQYF.

This sequence joins TRBV9 and TRBJ2-5; TRBD1 is a possible D gene (6 bases). V lost 4 bases and J lost 2, with 12 bases in between. The V gene's germline CDR1 is SGDLS and CDR2 YYNGEE. The CDR3 length is 14 residues. The CDR3 sequence: CASSPGQMQETQYF. CDR3 coding DNA: TGTGCCAGCAGCCCCGGACAGATGCAAGAGACCCAGTACTTC.

This rearrangement joins TRBV13 to TRBJ1-1, with unresolved D. The ends were cut back, 5 bases at V and 5 bases at J, with 24 bases in the middle. Germline V gene lookup returns CDR1 PRHDT and CDR2 FYEKMQ (reference sequence). The length of the CDR3 is 17 residues. The CDR3 nucleotides are TGTGCCAGCAGCCCTCCAATCTTTGGGAGCTTGATGACTGAAGCTTTCTTT. It is translated as CASSPPIFGSLMTEAFF.

V and J are TRBV7-8 and TRBJ2-1; 10 nucleotides match TRBD2. The CDR3 runs to 15 residues. The J segment lost 4 bases and the V segment lost 1 base, leaving 1 base of the junction unmatched. Germline lookup yields CDR1 SGHVS and CDR2 FQNEAQ. The CDR3 protein is CASSLGLAGYNEQFF. Here the CDR3 DNA reads TGTGCCAGCAGCTTAGGACTAGCGGGTTACAATGAGCAGTTCTTC.

The chain couples TRBV2 to TRBJ2-5, with 9 bases matching TRBD1. The CDR3 is made up of 15 amino acids. Losses at the gene ends were 2 bases for V and 4 bases for J; bases not matched to a gene: 5. From germline, CDR1 is SNHLY and CDR2 FYNNEI. CDR3 nucleotides: TGTGCCAGCAGTGAAAGGACAGGGGAGGTAGAGACCCAGTACTTC. Translating it yields CASSERTGEVETQYF.